This TCR beta chain was documented in a study of T cell repertoires in cytomegalovirus infection. At the level of the study: Evidence of both CMV infection and a matching HLA type came from public TCR beta signatures. Study results and caveats: The cumulative frequency of public TCR beta families distinguished individuals who carried CMV together with the relevant HLA. It was HLA-C-restricted CMV-specific TCR beta clonotypes that dominated the response ex vivo.

Of note for this clonotype: The antigen is not known.

The V gene's germline CDR1 is MNHEY and CDR2 SMNVEV (reference sequence). This CDR3 is built from 15 residues. V lost 7 bases and J 7 bases, leaving 20 bases between the germline ends. TCRdb processed the reads anew with MiXCR; each CDR3 protein has one entry. The table has approximately 500,000 distinct CDR3 sequences, approximately 15% seen once; the top ten hold 20% to 30%. The chain is built from TRBV27 and TRBJ2-1, with D unresolved. The receptor was derived from a human donor in good health (CMV status not recorded). Some clones in this sample may be carry-over from other donors' samples. The sample was CD8+ T cells from PBMCs. CDR3 amino acids: CASNVIAAMGNEQFF. For the CDR3, the DNA is TGTGCCAGCAATGTAATCGCAGCCATGGGGAATGAGCAGTTCTTC.